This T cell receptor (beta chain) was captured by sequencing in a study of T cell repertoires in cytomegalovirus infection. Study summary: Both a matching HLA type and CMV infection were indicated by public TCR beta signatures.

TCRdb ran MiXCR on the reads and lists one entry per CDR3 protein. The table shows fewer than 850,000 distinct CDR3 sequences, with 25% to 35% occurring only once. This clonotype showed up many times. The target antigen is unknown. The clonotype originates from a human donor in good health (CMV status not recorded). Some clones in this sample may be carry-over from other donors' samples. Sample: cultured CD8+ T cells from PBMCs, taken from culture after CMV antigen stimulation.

CDR3: CASSPGAAYNEQFF. The CDR3, as DNA: TGTGCCAGTTCGCCGGGGGCCGCCTACAATGAGCAGTTCTTC. V gene TRBV7-8 combines with J gene TRBJ2-1, with D possibly called TRBD1 or TRBD2 (6 bases each). The ends were cut back, 9 bases at V and 2 bases at J, with 14 bases in the middle. Germline-derived CDR1 and CDR2 are SGHVS and FQNEAQ. CDR3 length: 14 residues. Full variable domain (outside the CDR3, taken from reference TRBV7-8 and TRBJ2-1): GAGVSQSPRYKVAKRGQDVALRCDPISGHVSLFWYQQALGQGPEFLTYFQNEAQLDKSGLPSDRFFAERPEGSVSTLKIQRTQQEDSAVYLCASSPGAAYNEQFFGPGTRLTVL.